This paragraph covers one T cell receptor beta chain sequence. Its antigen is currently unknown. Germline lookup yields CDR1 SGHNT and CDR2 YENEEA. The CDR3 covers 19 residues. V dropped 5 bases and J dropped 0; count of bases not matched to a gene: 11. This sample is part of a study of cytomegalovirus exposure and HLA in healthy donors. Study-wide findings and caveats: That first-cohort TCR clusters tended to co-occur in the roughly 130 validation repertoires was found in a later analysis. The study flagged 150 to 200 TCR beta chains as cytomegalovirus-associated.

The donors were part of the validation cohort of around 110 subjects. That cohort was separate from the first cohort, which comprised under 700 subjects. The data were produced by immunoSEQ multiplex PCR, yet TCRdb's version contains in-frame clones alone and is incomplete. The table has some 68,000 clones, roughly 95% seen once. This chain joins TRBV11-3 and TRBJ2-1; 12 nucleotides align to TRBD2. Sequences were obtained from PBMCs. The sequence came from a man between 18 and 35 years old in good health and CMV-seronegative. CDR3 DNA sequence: TGTGCCAGCAGCCCGTCGGGACTAGCGGGTTTTAGCTCCTACAATGAGCAGTTCTTC. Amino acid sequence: CASSPSGLAGFSSYNEQFF.